The following is a TCR beta chain sequence with its context. CDR3 length: 13 amino acids. The V gene lost 3 bases and the J gene lost 9 bases, with 9 bases spanning the gap. CDR1 and CDR2 from the germline V gene are MNHEY and SMNVEV (reference sequence). This entry is derived from a study of sequential checkpoint blockade in melanoma. Sequencing used immunoSEQ multiplex PCR; TCRdb keeps in-frame clones, though not all of them. This sample has some 20,000 clones, with 65% to 85% found just once. Noted treatment: randomized to nivolumab then ipilimumab (arm A) or the reverse (arm B). None of the patients previously received DNA-damaging chemotherapy. From thawed PBMCs, live CD3+CD8+ cells negative for CD19 and CD56 were sorted.

The chain employs TRBV27 and TRBJ1-6; D is undetermined. The specimen was CD8+ T cells sorted from blood (inferred from file names), collected from a patient given nivolumab and ipilimumab in sequence. The TCR originated in a human donor with melanoma. The CDR3 here is CASSFHRVSPLHF. The CDR3 nucleotides read TGTGCCAGCAGTTTTCACAGAGTTTCACCCCTCCACTTT.